This TCR beta chain was sequenced during a study of breast tumors, draining lymph nodes, adjacent tissues. General observations from the study: Most tumor T cells seemingly derive from lymph node, then expand in tumor. Tumors had less TCR diversity than lymph nodes, more than nontumor tissue. Tumor and nontumor repertoires were significantly more similar in luminal-like than in basal-like breast cancer.

Axillary draining lymph nodes of breast cancer patients supplied the node samples. The table lists this clonotype with many counts. Antigen specificity is unknown. TCRdb independently ran MiXCR on the multiplex PCR reads; one entry per CDR3 protein. The sample has some 130,000 distinct CDR3 sequences; about 20% are singletons. Material: axillary lymph node tissue. This receptor was obtained from a female donor with breast cancer. Some clones in this sample may be carry-over from other donors' samples.

This CDR3 is CASSLEQESDTQYF. The CDR3 DNA is TGCGCCAGCAGCTTGGAACAGGAGTCAGATACGCAGTATTTT. The V and J genes are TRBV5-1 and TRBJ2-3; D might be TRBD1 (5 bases). The ends were cut back, 0 bases at V and 4 bases at J, with 9 bases in the middle. The CDR3 runs to 14 residues. Germline CDR1 and CDR2: SGHRS and YFSETQ.